Each of the 23 T cell receptor beta chains below was sequenced from the same sample in a study of T cell responses to AZD1222 COVID-19 vaccine (dated by TCRdb to about 2021). Libraries were constructed by the immunoSEQ multiplex PCR assay. Not all clones reach the TCRdb copy of this immuneACCESS table, which keeps in-frame sequences only. Checked studies attribute under half of the gap to unresolved V genes and leave the rest unexplained. The sample contains more than 150,000 clones, 75% to 95% of them found a single time. The top ten hold about 1.6% of the sample. The label giving this sample's time point can be read as: baseline before first vaccination. The material sequenced was peripheral blood, taken on day 0 of AZD1222 vaccination. The source of these receptors is an adult in good health.

The rearrangement uses TRBV6-5 and TRBJ1-1; 9 bases align to TRBD1. Germline V gives CDR1 MNHEY, CDR2 SVGAGI. CDR3 length equals 15 residues. Losses at the gene ends were 7 bases for V and 0 bases for J; bases not matched to a gene: 6. The CDR3 spells CASIKQGALNTEAFF. The CDR3 DNA is TGTGCCAGCATCAAACAGGGGGCTCTGAACACTGAAGCTTTCTTT.

This chain connects TRBV27 to TRBJ1-1, with no clear D. Trimming removed 7 bases from V and 5 bases from J, with 20 bases in between. Germline CDR1 is MNHEY and CDR2 is SMNVEV (reference sequence). The CDR3 has 15 residues. In nucleotides, the CDR3 is TGTGCCAGCAATCCCTGGGGAGGCATGGGTACTGAAGCTTTCTTT. This gives the protein CASNPWGGMGTEAFF.

The rearrangement links TRBV19 to TRBJ1-2; D remains ambiguous. Germline V gives CDR1 LNHDA, CDR2 SQIVND (reference sequence). V lost 7 bases and J lost 3, with 18 bases in between. The CDR3 runs 15 residues. The CDR3 loop reads CASTRGRQPHYGYTF. CDR3 DNA: TGTGCCAGTACCCGGGGTAGGCAGCCCCACTATGGCTACACCTTC.

This sequence joins TRBV29-1 and TRBJ1-2; D ambiguous. The V end lost 0 bases, the J end lost 10 bases, and 12 bases lay between the germline ends. The CDR3 length is 12 residues. Germline CDR1 and CDR2: SQVTM and ANQGSEA. This CDR3 is CSVEDLPNTYTF. In DNA, the CDR3 is TGCAGCGTTGAAGATCTCCCAAACACCTACACCTTC. Full variable domain (missing parts from reference TRBV29-1 and TRBJ1-2): SAVISQKPSRDICQRGTSLTIQCQVDSQVTMMFWYRQQPGQSLTLIATANQGSEATYESGFVIDKFPISRPNLTFSTLTVSNMSPEDSSIYLCSVEDLPNTYTFGSGTRLTVV.

The rearrangement links TRBV3-1 (or the pseudogene TRBV3-2) to TRBJ2-2, with D maybe TRBD2 (5 bases). Trimming cost V 4 bases and J 8 bases, with 8 bases left between them. Germline CDR1 reads LGHDT; CDR2 reads YNNKEL (reference sequence). This CDR3 has 12 residues. The CDR3 coding sequence is TGTGCCAGCAGCCCGGGGTCGGGGGAGCTGTTTTTT. Translated, it gives CASSPGSGELFF.

This clone was recorded a few times. CDR3 nucleotide sequence: TGTGCCACCTTGGGGTACGAGCAGTACTTC. This gives the protein CATLGYEQYF. The chain is built from TRBV28 and TRBJ2-7; D is uncertain. This CDR3 is 10 amino acids long. Germline loops: CDR1 MDHEN, CDR2 SYDVKM. V was shortened by 10 bases and J by 4 bases, with 8 bases between the two germline ends. Drawing the rest from reference TRBV28 and TRBJ2-7, the complete variable domain is DVKVTQSSRYLVKRTGEKVFLECVQDMDHENMFWYRQDPGLGLRLIYFSYDVKMKEKGDIPEGYSVSREKKERFSLILESASTNQTSMYLCATLGYEQYFGPGTRLTVT.

The chain has TRBV6-2 or TRBV6-3 and TRBJ1-1, with D perhaps matching TRBD1 (6 bases). V lost 2 bases, J lost 5 bases, and 12 bases lay in between. The CDR3 has 14 amino acids. Per the germline V gene, CDR1 is MNHEY and CDR2 is SVGEGT. The CDR3: CASSYGGAGTEAFF. The DNA for the CDR3 is TGTGCCAGCAGTTACGGGGGGGCTGGAACTGAAGCTTTCTTT.

The CDR3 loop is CSVEAPNTDGYTF. The CDR3, as DNA: TGCAGCGTTGAAGCCCCCAACACGGATGGCTACACCTTC. This chain links TRBV29-1 with TRBJ1-2; no clear D. Germline assignment: CDR1 SQVTM and CDR2 ANQGSEA. V shed 1 base and J shed 6 bases, with 12 bases lying between them. There are 13 residues in the CDR3.

This rearrangement joins TRBV10-2 to TRBJ1-3; D call uncertain. This CDR3 spans 16 amino acids. Germline-derived CDR1 and CDR2 are WSHSY and SAAADI. V lost 3 bases and J lost 0, with 12 bases in between. The CDR3 is CASSDILRNSGNTIYF. The CDR3 nucleotides read TGCGCCAGCAGTGACATTCTACGTAACTCTGGAAACACCATATATTTT.

The chain links TRBV3-1 (or the pseudogene TRBV3-2) to TRBJ1-1; the D is unclear. Trimming removed 0 bases from V and 8 bases from J, with 10 bases in between. This CDR3 is built from 13 residues. In germline, CDR1 is LGHDT, CDR2 YNNKEL (reference sequence). The CDR3 bases are TGTGCCAGCAGCCAAGATTATTCCGGAGAAGCTTTCTTT. Encoded protein: CASSQDYSGEAFF.

The chain joins TRBV18 to TRBJ2-1; TRBD2 agrees at 14 bases. The V and J ends lost 3 bases and 4 bases, in that order; junction bases with no gene match: 8. From germline, CDR1 is KGHSH and CDR2 LQKENI. CDR3 size: 18 residues. This CDR3 is CASSPYTRTSGGYNEQFF. As DNA, the CDR3 is TGTGCCAGCTCACCGTACACGAGGACTAGCGGGGGGTACAATGAGCAGTTCTTC.

The chain carries TRBV7-9 and TRBJ1-4; 7 positions match TRBD1. Germline-derived CDR1 and CDR2 are SEHNR and FQNEAQ (reference sequence). The junction had 4 bases not matched to a gene; V was cut back by 5 bases and J by 4 bases. CDR3 length equals 14 residues. Here the CDR3 DNA reads TGTGCCAGCAGCCCGGGACAGCTTAATGAAAAACTGTTTTTT. Protein product: CASSPGQLNEKLFF.

CDR3: CSASRPLGNTIYF. The DNA of the CDR3 is TGCAGTGCTAGTAGGCCACTTGGAAACACCATATATTTT. The chain recombines TRBV20-1 with TRBJ1-3; D remains unclear. The V gene lost 3 bases and the J gene lost 3 bases, with 9 bases spanning the gap. Germline values: CDR1 DFQATT, CDR2 SNEGSKA (reference sequence). The CDR3 extends over 13 amino acids.

This sequence joins TRBV7-8 and TRBJ2-3; 7 nucleotides line up with TRBD1. The V gene's germline CDR1 is SGHVS and CDR2 FQNEAQ. The length of the CDR3 is 15 residues. Trimming took 6 bases from V and 6 from J; bases not matched to a gene: 12. In DNA form, the CDR3 reads TGTGCCAGCAGACATACCGAGGGGGCCGGGGATACGCAGTATTTT. This codes for CASRHTEGAGDTQYF. The full variable domain, rest sourced from reference TRBV7-8 and TRBJ2-3, is GAGVSQSPRYKVAKRGQDVALRCDPISGHVSLFWYQQALGQGPEFLTYFQNEAQLDKSGLPSDRFFAERPEGSVSTLKIQRTQQEDSAVYLCASRHTEGAGDTQYFGPGTRLTVL.

The gene calls are TRBV6-2 or TRBV6-3 and TRBJ2-2; D uncertain. Per the germline V gene, CDR1 is MNHEY and CDR2 is SVGEGT. There are 17 residues in the CDR3. V lost 0 bases and J 1 base, leaving 12 bases between the germline ends. The CDR3 here is CASSYSKLVRNTGELFF. CDR3 DNA: TGTGCCAGCAGTTACTCGAAATTGGTACGGAACACCGGGGAGCTGTTTTTT.

V gene TRBV18 combines with J gene TRBJ1-1; TRBD1 aligns across 10 bases. V lost 3 bases and J lost 1; bases outside the gene matches: 2. Germline loops: CDR1 KGHSH, CDR2 LQKENI. The CDR3 loop spans 15 amino acids. The CDR3 sequence: CASSPDRGPNTEAFF. In DNA form, the CDR3 reads TGTGCCAGCTCACCTGACAGGGGGCCGAACACTGAAGCTTTCTTT.

The chain recombines TRBV11-2 with TRBJ1-4; D might be TRBD1 (6 bases). The CDR3 contains 15 residues. The germline gives CDR1 SGHAT, CDR2 FQNNGV. The V end was cut by 4 bases, the J end by 7 bases, with 16 bases between. The chain's CDR3 is CASSSRQVLSEKLFF. CDR3 DNA sequence: TGTGCCAGCAGCTCCCGACAGGTTTTAAGTGAAAAACTGTTTTTT. The complete variable domain, with remaining parts taken from reference TRBV11-2 and TRBJ1-4, reads EAGVAQSPRYKIIEKRQSVAFWCNPISGHATLYWYQQILGQGPKLLIQFQNNGVVDDSQLPKDRFSAERLKGVDSTLKIQPAKLEDSAVYLCASSSRQVLSEKLFFGSGTQLSVL.

The rearrangement links TRBV11-2 to TRBJ2-7, with 8 bases fitting TRBD2. CDR1 SGHAT and CDR2 FQNNGV come from the germline V gene. This CDR3 region has 14 residues. V shed 7 bases and J 0 bases; nucleotides not matched to a gene: 5. DNA for the CDR3: TGTGCCAGCACCCCGGGGGGGTTCTCCTACGAGCAGTACTTC. It translates to CASTPGGFSYEQYF.

The chain combines TRBV30 with TRBJ1-6; D might be TRBD1 (5 bases). From germline, CDR1 is GTSNPN and CDR2 SVGIG (reference sequence). This CDR3 is built from 15 residues. V was shortened by 0 bases and J by 6 bases, with 12 bases between the two germline ends. In DNA, the CDR3 is TGTGCCTGGAGTGTCACCCGGGACGGTAATTCACCCCTCCACTTT. Translated: CAWSVTRDGNSPLHF.

The chain links TRBV3-1 (or the pseudogene TRBV3-2) to TRBJ2-7; D might be TRBD2 (6 bases). This CDR3 region has 14 residues. The V end lost 4 bases, the J end lost 5 bases, and 15 bases lay between the germline ends. The germline gives CDR1 LGHDT, CDR2 YNNKEL (reference sequence). Written as DNA, the CDR3 is TGTGCCAGCAGCCGGAGCGGGCTCCCCGACGAGCAGTACTTC. Protein: CASSRSGLPDEQYF.

The V gene is TRBV6-5, the J gene TRBJ1-6; no firm D call. CDR3 length equals 15 residues. Germline CDR1 and CDR2: MNHEY and SVGAGI. Trimming stripped 0 bases from V and 5 bases from J, with 8 bases between. CDR3 DNA sequence: TGTGCCAGCAGTTACTCGACACGGAATAATTCACCCCTCCACTTT. Translation: CASSYSTRNNSPLHF.

The count of this clone is one. CDR3 bases: TGTGCCAGCAGCGCGCGGGACAGGGGGAATTCACCCCTCCACTTT. Amino acids: CASSARDRGNSPLHF. This sequence joins TRBV9 and TRBJ1-6; the match to TRBD1 covers 11 bases. V lost 3 bases and J lost 7; bases outside the gene matches: 3. CDR1 SGDLS and CDR2 YYNGEE come from the germline V gene. There are 15 residues in the CDR3. Filled out from reference TRBV9 and TRBJ1-6, the complete variable domain reads DSGVTQTPKHLITATGQRVTLRCSPRSGDLSVYWYQQSLDQGLQFLIQYYNGEERAKGNILERFSAQQFPDLHSELNLSSLELGDSALYFCASSARDRGNSPLHFGNGTRLTVT.

This clone has only a few counts. This chain connects TRBV7-2 to TRBJ2-5; D may match TRBD1 or TRBD2 (6 bases each). Germline V gene lookup returns CDR1 SGHTA and CDR2 FQGNSA. V dropped 7 bases and J dropped 1 base, with 13 bases sitting between them. The CDR3 length is 14 residues. DNA for the CDR3: TGTGCCAGCACGCGGGACATCCTCCAAGAGACCCAGTACTTC. Translation gives CASTRDILQETQYF.